The sequence of this T cell receptor (beta chain) was determined in a study of T cell changes during pregnancy in multiple sclerosis. Method: immunoSEQ multiplex PCR; TCRdb's copy keeps in-frame clones and lacks some. This sample has 40,000 or so clones, with 80% to 95% found just once. CDR1 SGHTA and CDR2 FQGNSA come from the germline V gene. V gave up 1 base and J gave up 8 bases, with 11 bases separating them. The CDR3 has 13 residues. The sequence was collected from a female donor in good health, enrolled as a control in a pregnancy study. The chain uses TRBV7-2 and TRBJ1-2; TRBD1 is a possible D gene (5 bases). The sample consisted of CD4+ T cells from peripheral blood mononuclear cells, taken after pregnancy. This CDR3 reads CASSLDHWGGYTF. CDR3 sequence (DNA): TGTGCCAGCAGCTTAGACCATTGGGGCGGCTACACCTTC. Together with reference TRBV7-2 and TRBJ1-2, the CDR3 gives the full variable domain: GAGVSQSPSNKVTEKGKDVELRCDPISGHTALYWYRQSLGQGLEFLIYFQGNSAPDKSGLPSDRFSAERTGGSVSTLTIQRTQQEDSAVYLCASSLDHWGGYTFGSGTRLTVV.